This T cell receptor beta chain was profiled in a study of blood T cell repertoires in COVID-19. At the level of the study: Samples came from the United States, Italy and Spain, spanning acute and convalescent COVID-19. Sample material is recorded as cDNA or gDNA derived from T cells, B-cell-depleted T cells, or PBMCs.

CDR3 length: 15 residues. Germline V gene lookup returns CDR1 MNHEY and CDR2 SVGAGI. Trimming removed 7 bases from V and 0 bases from J, with 12 bases in between. Original analysis: It was from reference gene primer amplification that nucleated cell counts were estimated. The table came from immunoSEQ multiplex PCR; TCRdb's copy has only in-frame clones and leaves some out. Clonal size and the V and J genes are those of that table, whereas D and trimming came from the DNA. The profile shows 110,000 or so clones, 84% of them singletons. Sequencing input: peripheral blood. This TCR was recovered from a woman between 35 and 50 years old with acute or convalescent COVID-19. This rearrangement joins TRBV6-5 to TRBJ1-4; D is perhaps TRBD1 (6 bases). In nucleotides, the CDR3 is TGTGCCAGCAACTCAGGGGCTGCAACTAATGAAAAACTGTTTTTT. Amino acid sequence: CASNSGAATNEKLFF.